The T cell receptor (beta chain) under discussion was sequenced for a study of blood T cell repertoires in COVID-19. Germline V CDR1 and CDR2: ENHRY, SYGVKD. There are 15 residues in the CDR3. The ends were cut back, 6 bases at V and 1 base at J, with 15 bases in the middle. As handled by the study authors: Reference gene primer amplification gave estimated nucleated cell counts. Clones were read by immunoSEQ multiplex PCR, and TCRdb kept only the in-frame ones, dropping some. V and J calls and clone size are given by that table; D and trimming were obtained from the DNA. Found here are roughly 7,500 clones, less than 85% of them singletons; the top ten hold 32%.

The sequenced sample was peripheral blood. The rearrangement links TRBV10-3 to TRBJ1-1, with D perhaps matching TRBD1 (6 bases). The clonotype was recovered from a human donor in a cohort sampled during active COVID-19. CDR3 sequence: CAIRPGHPQNTEAFF. In DNA form, the CDR3 reads TGTGCCATCAGACCGGGACATCCTCAGAACACTGAAGCTTTCTTT.